These 24 T cell receptor beta chains were all obtained from the same sample, sequenced in a study of cytomegalovirus exposure and HLA in healthy donors. The PCR was carried out with 60 Vbeta primers and 13 Jbeta primers. Data came from immunoSEQ multiplex PCR; TCRdb stores just in-frame clones and leaves some out. This sample has around 130,000 clones; roughly three quarters occur once, and the top ten carry about 1.7%. Sequencing used PBMCs. Receptors originate from a middle-aged woman in good health and CMV-seronegative.

The chain carries TRBV7-6 and TRBJ2-1; the match to TRBD2 covers 9 bases. V lost 1 base, J lost 7 bases, and 5 bases stayed unmatched. CDR1 is SGHVS and CDR2 is FNYEAQ in the germline V gene. The CDR3 runs 15 residues. The CDR3 loop reads CASSLEAGGRNEQFF. The CDR3, as DNA: TGTGCCAGCAGCTTAGAGGCGGGGGGGCGTAATGAGCAGTTCTTC.

The chain links TRBV2 to TRBJ1-5; D might be TRBD1 (6 bases). CDR3 length equals 15 residues. The V end lost 4 bases, the J end lost 0 bases, and 10 bases lay between the germline ends. Germline values: CDR1 SNHLY, CDR2 FYNNEI. The CDR3, as DNA: TGTGCCAGCAGTGGGACAGTAGGTAGCAATCAGCCCCAGCATTTT. This gives the protein CASSGTVGSNQPQHF.

The chain uses TRBV2 and TRBJ1-1; D is possibly TRBD1 (6 bases). V was cut by 7 bases and J by 0 bases, with 12 bases left in between. The V gene's germline CDR1 is SNHLY and CDR2 FYNNEI. The CDR3 covers 14 residues. The DNA of the CDR3 is TGTGCCAGCACCCCGGACAGCCTGAACACTGAAGCTTTCTTT. Its protein is CASTPDSLNTEAFF.

V is TRBV12-1 and J is TRBJ2-4; the listed D gene, TRBD2, was not tested against the DNA. TRBV12-1 is a recognized pseudogene. The CDR3 covers 14 residues. As DNA, the CDR3 is TGTGCCAGCAGCAAAGGACTAGCCAAAAACATTCAGTACTTC. Translated: CASSKGLAKNIQYF.

The genes are TRBV5-1 and TRBJ2-4; D may be TRBD1 (6 bases). From germline, CDR1 is SGHRS and CDR2 YFSETQ. The V gene lost 4 bases and the J gene lost 5 bases, with 13 bases spanning the gap. There are 14 residues in the CDR3. The CDR3 DNA reads as TGCGCCAGCAGCCTACTCGGACAGCAAAACATTCAGTACTTC. Its protein product is CASSLLGQQNIQYF.

This clone was detected only a few times. The chain couples TRBV5-4 to TRBJ2-1, with 14 bases that match TRBD2. From germline, CDR1 is SGHNT and CDR2 YYREEE (reference sequence). Germline trimming cut 3 bases from V and 5 bases from J; bases unmatched to any gene: 7. The CDR3 is 17 residues long. DNA for the CDR3: TGTGCCAGCAGCTCAGGGACTAGCGGGAGCCTGAACAATGAGCAGTTCTTC. Protein product: CASSSGTSGSLNNEQFF.

This chain uses TRBV7-3 with TRBJ2-1; D is possibly TRBD1 (6 bases). The CDR3 has 15 amino acids. Germline V gene data show CDR1 as SGHTA and CDR2 as FQGTGA. Trimming left V 5 bases short and J 2 bases short, with 13 bases between. CDR3 DNA: TGTGCCAGCAGCACAGGGTTGGCGACCTACAATGAGCAGTTCTTC. Translated: CASSTGLATYNEQFF.

The chain recombines TRBV2 with TRBJ1-2; 7 nucleotides agree with TRBD1. Germline loops: CDR1 SNHLY, CDR2 FYNNEI. The CDR3 consists of 14 residues. J lost 6 bases, V lost 6 bases, and 10 bases had no gene match. In nucleotides, the CDR3 is TGTGCCAGCAGGCCGACAGGGAACTGGGATGGCTACACCTTC. It specifies CASRPTGNWDGYTF.

The rearrangement uses TRBV7-9 and TRBJ1-1; TRBD1 matches 8 bases. Germline lookup yields CDR1 SEHNR and CDR2 FQNEAQ (reference sequence). J gave up 2 bases and V 5 bases, and 4 bases lay outside the gene matches. CDR3 length equals 14 residues. The CDR3 is CASSPDRGNTEAFF. CDR3 nucleotide sequence: TGTGCCAGCAGCCCCGACAGGGGAAACACTGAAGCTTTCTTT.

J is TRBJ2-1 and V is TRBV2; 10 nucleotides agree with TRBD2. The CDR3 is 15 residues long. V shed 5 bases and J 1 base; nucleotides not matched to a gene: 2. Germline V CDR1 and CDR2: SNHLY, FYNNEI. In DNA, the CDR3 is TGTGCCAGCAGTCTACTAGCGGGATCCTACAATGAGCAGTTCTTC. Protein sequence: CASSLLAGSYNEQFF.

J is TRBJ2-5 and V is TRBV2; D perhaps matches TRBD1 (6 bases). Germline lookup yields CDR1 SNHLY and CDR2 FYNNEI. The V gene lost 6 bases and the J gene lost 4 bases, with 15 bases spanning the gap. The CDR3 length is 14 residues. DNA for the CDR3: TGTGCCAGCAGAGGGACACTTGGGACAGAGACCCAGTACTTC. This encodes CASRGTLGTETQYF.

The CDR3 reads CASSQGQGLEQYF. The CDR3 DNA sequence: TGCGCCAGCAGCCAGGGACAGGGGCTCGAGCAGTACTTC. The rearrangement uses TRBV5-1 and TRBJ2-7, with TRBD1 matching over 10 bases. CDR1 and CDR2 (germline): SGHRS, YFSETQ. V lost 4 bases and J lost 6; bases outside the gene matches: 4. The CDR3 loop spans 13 amino acids. The complete variable domain, with remaining parts taken from reference TRBV5-1 and TRBJ2-7, reads KAGVTQTPRYLIKTRGQQVTLSCSPISGHRSVSWYQQTPGQGLQFLFEYFSETQRNKGNFPGRFSGRQFSNSRSEMNVSTLELGDSALYLCASSQGQGLEQYFGPGTRLTVT.

The rearrangement links TRBV10-1 to TRBJ1-2; TRBD1 matches at 9 bases. J was trimmed by 13 bases and V by 5 bases; bases with no gene match: 11. The CDR3 extends over 13 amino acids. Germline V gene data show CDR1 as WNHNN and CDR2 as SYGVQD (reference sequence). As DNA, the CDR3 is TGCGCCAGCAGTCGGGACAGGGTCGCCGGGGTCACCTTC. It specifies CASSRDRVAGVTF.

The genes are TRBV29-1 and TRBJ1-2; tentative D call: TRBD1 (6 bases). V was clipped by 7 bases and J by 5 bases, with 23 bases between them. CDR3 size: 15 residues. Germline V CDR1 and CDR2: SQVTM, ANQGSEA. DNA of the CDR3: TGCAGCGCCTCCGGCGAGGCGGGGGGCCAATATGGCTACACCTTC. The encoded protein is CSASGEAGGQYGYTF.

This rearrangement joins TRBV19 to TRBJ2-2; D unclear. Between the trimmed V and J ends, which lost 4 bases and 7 bases, there was a span of 13 bases. CDR1 LNHDA and CDR2 SQIVND come from the germline V gene (reference sequence). This CDR3 comprises 14 residues. CDR3 loop: CASSTADGYGELFF. In DNA form, the CDR3 reads TGTGCCAGTAGTACCGCGGATGGGTACGGGGAGCTGTTTTTT.

This chain links TRBV5-4 with TRBJ2-2, with D perhaps TRBD2 (5 bases). Trimming shortened V by 2 bases and J by 1 base, and 9 bases separated the two germline ends. This CDR3 is 15 amino acids long. Per the germline V gene, CDR1 is SGHNT and CDR2 is YYREEE (reference sequence). CDR3 protein: CASSLRRGNTGELFF. In DNA form, the CDR3 reads TGTGCCAGCAGCTTAAGACGGGGGAACACCGGGGAGCTGTTTTTT. The whole variable domain, remainder taken from reference TRBV5-4 and TRBJ2-2, is ETGVTQSPTHLIKTRGQQVTLRCSSQSGHNTVSWYQQALGQGPQFIFQYYREEENGRGNFPPRFSGLQFPNYSSELNVNALELDDSALYLCASSLRRGNTGELFFGEGSRLTVL.

This clone was recorded only once. The J gene is TRBJ1-1, the V gene TRBV6-1; possible D gene TRBD1, 5 bases. Trimming pared 6 bases from V and 5 bases from J, leaving 10 bases between. This CDR3 comprises 12 residues. CDR1 and CDR2 from the germline V gene are MNHNS and SASEGT. CDR3 in amino acids: CASSPSGTEAFF. The CDR3 region has the DNA TGTGCCAGCAGCCCCTCAGGGACTGAAGCTTTCTTT.

The chain is built from TRBV7-3 and TRBJ2-3, with D tentatively TRBD1 (6 bases). Germline loops: CDR1 SGHTA, CDR2 FQGTGA. The CDR3 sequence is 14 residues long. Trimming left V 7 bases short and J 1 base short, with 12 bases between. CDR3 sequence: CASKQDRRTDTQYF. DNA for the CDR3: TGTGCCAGCAAGCAGGACAGACGCACAGATACGCAGTATTTT.

This clone was picked up a small number of times. The rearrangement links TRBV5-1 to TRBJ2-7; 8 bases fit TRBD1. CDR1 and CDR2 from the germline V gene are SGHRS and YFSETQ. The trim removed 4 bases at V and 3 bases at J, leaving 18 bases unmatched. The CDR3 covers 18 residues. Written as DNA, the CDR3 is TGCGCCAGCAGCCGAACTTCCCAATTTCCAGACAGGGGCTACGAGCAGTACTTC. It is translated as CASSRTSQFPDRGYEQYF.

CDR3 bases: TGTGCCAGCTCACCAAATATCGATACGCAGTATTTT. Its translation: CASSPNIDTQYF. The rearrangement uses TRBV18 and TRBJ2-3; D unresolved. Germline V gives CDR1 KGHSH, CDR2 LQKENI. Between the trimmed V and J ends, which lost 2 bases and 6 bases, there was a span of 6 bases. The CDR3 has 12 amino acids. Variable domain in full (rest from reference TRBV18 and TRBJ2-3): NAGVMQNPRHLVRRRGQEARLRCSPMKGHSHVYWYRQLPEEGLKFMVYLQKENIIDESGMPKERFSAEFPKEGPSILRIQQVVRGDSAAYFCASSPNIDTQYFGPGTRLTVL.

The V call is TRBV7-3, the J call TRBJ2-2; TRBD2 might be the D (5 bases). V lost 2 bases, J lost 4 bases, and 8 bases lay in between. This CDR3 comprises 14 residues. Germline-derived CDR1 and CDR2 are SGHTA and FQGTGA. The CDR3 DNA follows: TGTGCCAGCAGCTTAGCGGGTTCCACCGGGGAGCTGTTTTTT. Residues: CASSLAGSTGELFF.

CDR3 in amino acids: CASSKDRAAGETQYF. CDR3 sequence (DNA): TGTGCCAGCAGTAAGGACAGGGCAGCGGGAGAGACCCAGTACTTC. This chain uses TRBV2 with TRBJ2-5; TRBD1 matches 8 bases. V trimming: 5 bases; J trimming: 4 bases; junction bases outside the gene matches: 9. There are 15 residues in the CDR3. Germline CDR1 SNHLY, CDR2 FYNNEI.

The rearrangement links TRBV19 to TRBJ2-2; possible D gene TRBD1, 5 bases. Trimming left V 6 bases short and J 7 bases short, with 12 bases between. There are 13 residues in the CDR3. The germline CDR1 and CDR2 sequences are LNHDA and SQIVND (reference sequence). This CDR3 reads CASSDRKGGELFF. In DNA, the CDR3 is TGTGCCAGTAGCGACAGAAAAGGCGGGGAGCTGTTTTTT.

J is TRBJ2-7 and V is TRBV18, with 8 bases identical to TRBD2. CDR3 length equals 15 residues. Trimming removed 4 bases from V and 3 bases from J; junction bases left unmatched: 8. Germline CDR1 reads KGHSH; CDR2 reads LQKENI. DNA of the CDR3: TGTGCCAGCTCACAGCTCGGGACTAGAGTCTACGAGCAGTACTTC. Translated: CASSQLGTRVYEQYF.